This TCR beta chain was recovered during a study of T cells in Graves' hyperthyroidism and ophthalmopathy. TCR beta CDR3 regions were amplified from RNA transcripts. Initially, a first-round RT-PCR of the TCR CDR3 employed the HTBI primer set. Via MiXCR, TCRdb re-called the multiplex PCR reads, giving one row per CDR3 protein. The sample holds 610,000 or so distinct CDR3 sequences, 46% seen once. CDR3 length equals 16 residues. The V and J ends lost 2 bases and 0 bases respectively, with 11 bases between them. The germline gives CDR1 KGHSH, CDR2 LQKENI. In this sample, this clonotype turned up a few times.

The V gene is TRBV18, the J gene TRBJ1-3; D is ambiguous. The clonotype comes from a woman between 18 and 30 years old with Graves' hyperthyroidism. Material: peripheral blood or thyroid tissue (not recorded which). CDR3 DNA sequence: TGTGCCAGCTCACCAAGGGAGGTATACTCTGGAAACACCATATATTTT. This translates into CASSPREVYSGNTIYF.